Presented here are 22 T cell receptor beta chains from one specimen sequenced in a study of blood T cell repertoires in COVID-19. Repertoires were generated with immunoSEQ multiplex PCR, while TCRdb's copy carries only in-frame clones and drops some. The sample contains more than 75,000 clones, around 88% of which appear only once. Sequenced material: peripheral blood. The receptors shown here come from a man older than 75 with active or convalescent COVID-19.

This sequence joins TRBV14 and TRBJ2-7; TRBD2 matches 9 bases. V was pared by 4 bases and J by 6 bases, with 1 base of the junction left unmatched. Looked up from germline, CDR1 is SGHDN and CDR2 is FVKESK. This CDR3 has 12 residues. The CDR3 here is CASSLSGSEQYF. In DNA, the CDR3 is TGTGCCAGCAGCCTTAGCGGGAGCGAGCAGTACTTC.

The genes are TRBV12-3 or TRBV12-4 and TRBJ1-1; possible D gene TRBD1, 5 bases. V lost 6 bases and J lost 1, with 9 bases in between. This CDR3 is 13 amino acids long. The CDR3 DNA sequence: TGTGCCAGCAGCCGGACATGGAACACTGAAGCTTTCTTT. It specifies CASSRTWNTEAFF.

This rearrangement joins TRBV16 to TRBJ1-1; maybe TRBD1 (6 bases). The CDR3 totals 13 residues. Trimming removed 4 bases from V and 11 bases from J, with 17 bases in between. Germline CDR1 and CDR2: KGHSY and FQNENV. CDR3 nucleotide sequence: TGTGCCAGCAGCCTCCGGACAGATGGGGTGGCTTTCTTT. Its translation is CASSLRTDGVAFF.

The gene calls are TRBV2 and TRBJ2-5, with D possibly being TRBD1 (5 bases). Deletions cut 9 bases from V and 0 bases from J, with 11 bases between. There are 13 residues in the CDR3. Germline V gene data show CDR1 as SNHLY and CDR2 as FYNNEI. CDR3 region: CASLQEYQETQYF. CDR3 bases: TGTGCCAGTCTACAGGAGTACCAAGAGACCCAGTACTTC. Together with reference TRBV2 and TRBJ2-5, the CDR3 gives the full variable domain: EPEVTQTPSHQVTQMGQEVILRCVPISNHLYFYWYRQILGQKVEFLVSFYNNEISEKSEIFDDQFSVERPDGSNFTLKIRSTKLEDSAMYFCASLQEYQETQYFGPGTRLLVL.

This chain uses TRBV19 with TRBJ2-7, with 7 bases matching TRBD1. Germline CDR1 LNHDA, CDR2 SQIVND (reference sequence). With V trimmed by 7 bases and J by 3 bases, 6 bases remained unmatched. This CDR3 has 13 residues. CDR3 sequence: CASKGAFDYEQYF. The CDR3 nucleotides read TGTGCCAGTAAGGGGGCCTTTGACTACGAGCAGTACTTC.

This chain's CDR3 is CASSQGRAGGNYGYTF. The CDR3, as DNA: TGTGCCAGCAGCCAAGGGCGGGCAGGGGGGAACTATGGCTACACCTTC. The rearrangement uses TRBV4-2 and TRBJ1-2, with 7 bases fitting TRBD1. The CDR3 runs to 16 residues. The junction had 7 bases not matched to a gene; V was cut back by 1 base and J by 2 bases. Germline CDR1 reads LGHNA; CDR2 reads YNFKEQ.

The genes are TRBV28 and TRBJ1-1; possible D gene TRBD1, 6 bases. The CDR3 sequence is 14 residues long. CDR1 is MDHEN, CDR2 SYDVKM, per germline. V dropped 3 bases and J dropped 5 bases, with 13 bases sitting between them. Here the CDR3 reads CASSLTGLGTEAFF. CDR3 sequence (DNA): TGTGCCAGCAGTTTGACAGGCCTAGGTACTGAAGCTTTCTTT.

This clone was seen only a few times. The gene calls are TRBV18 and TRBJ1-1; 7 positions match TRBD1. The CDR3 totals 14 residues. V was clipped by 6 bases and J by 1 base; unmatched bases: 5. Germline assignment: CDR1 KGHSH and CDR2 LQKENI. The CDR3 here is CASSPNRGNTEAFF. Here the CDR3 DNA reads TGTGCCAGCTCGCCTAACAGGGGGAACACTGAAGCTTTCTTT.

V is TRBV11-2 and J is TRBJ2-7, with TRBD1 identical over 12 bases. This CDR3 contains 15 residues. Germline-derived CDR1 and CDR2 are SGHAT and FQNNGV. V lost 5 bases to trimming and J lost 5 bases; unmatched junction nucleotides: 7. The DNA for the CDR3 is TGTGCCAGCAGCCCGACCGGGACAGGGGGCCACGAGCAGTACTTC. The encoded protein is CASSPTGTGGHEQYF.

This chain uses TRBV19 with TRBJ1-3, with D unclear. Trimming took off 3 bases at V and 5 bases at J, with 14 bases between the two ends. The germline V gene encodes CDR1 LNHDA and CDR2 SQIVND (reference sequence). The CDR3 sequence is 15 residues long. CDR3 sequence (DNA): TGTGCCAGTAGTATCCAGCCAGCGAACCGAAACACCATATATTTT. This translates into CASSIQPANRNTIYF.

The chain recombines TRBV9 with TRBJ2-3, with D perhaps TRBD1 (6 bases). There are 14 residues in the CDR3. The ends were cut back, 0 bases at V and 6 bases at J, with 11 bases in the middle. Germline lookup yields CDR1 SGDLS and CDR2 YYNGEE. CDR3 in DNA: TGTGCCAGCAGCGTAGCGCAGGGGATGGATACGCAGTATTTT. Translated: CASSVAQGMDTQYF. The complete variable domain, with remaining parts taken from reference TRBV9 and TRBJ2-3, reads DSGVTQTPKHLITATGQRVTLRCSPRSGDLSVYWYQQSLDQGLQFLIQYYNGEERAKGNILERFSAQQFPDLHSELNLSSLELGDSALYFCASSVAQGMDTQYFGPGTRLTVL.

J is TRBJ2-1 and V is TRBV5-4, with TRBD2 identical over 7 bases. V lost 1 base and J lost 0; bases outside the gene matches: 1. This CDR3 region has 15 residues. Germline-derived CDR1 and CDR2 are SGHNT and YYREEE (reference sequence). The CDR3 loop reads CASSLRTSSYNEQFF. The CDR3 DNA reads TGTGCCAGCAGCTTGAGGACTAGCTCCTACAATGAGCAGTTCTTC.

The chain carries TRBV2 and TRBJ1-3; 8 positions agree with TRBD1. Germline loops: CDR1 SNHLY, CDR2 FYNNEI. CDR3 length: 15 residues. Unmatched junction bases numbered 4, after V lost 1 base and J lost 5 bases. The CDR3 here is CASSEVQGARNTIYF. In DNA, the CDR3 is TGTGCCAGCAGTGAAGTTCAGGGGGCTCGAAACACCATATATTTT.

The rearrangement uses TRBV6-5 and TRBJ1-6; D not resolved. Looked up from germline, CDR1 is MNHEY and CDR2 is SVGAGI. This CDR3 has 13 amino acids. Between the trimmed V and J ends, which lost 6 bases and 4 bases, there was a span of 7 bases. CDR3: CASSPRYNSPLHF. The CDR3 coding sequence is TGTGCCAGCAGCCCACGGTATAATTCACCCCTCCACTTT.

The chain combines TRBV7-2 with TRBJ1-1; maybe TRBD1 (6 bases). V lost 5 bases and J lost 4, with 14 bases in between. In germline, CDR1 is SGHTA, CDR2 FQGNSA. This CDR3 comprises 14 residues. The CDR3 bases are TGTGCCAGCAGCCCGACCAGGGGACCCACTGAAGCTTTCTTT. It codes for CASSPTRGPTEAFF. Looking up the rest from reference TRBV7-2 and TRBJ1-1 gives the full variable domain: GAGVSQSPSNKVTEKGKDVELRCDPISGHTALYWYRQSLGQGLEFLIYFQGNSAPDKSGLPSDRFSAERTGGSVSTLTIQRTQQEDSAVYLCASSPTRGPTEAFFGQGTRLTVV.

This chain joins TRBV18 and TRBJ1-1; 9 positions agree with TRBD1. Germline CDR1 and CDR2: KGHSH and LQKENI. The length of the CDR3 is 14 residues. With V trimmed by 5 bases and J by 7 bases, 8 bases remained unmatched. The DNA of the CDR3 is TGTGCCAGCTCATCCCAGGACAGGGGTAGTGAAGCTTTCTTT. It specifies CASSSQDRGSEAFF.

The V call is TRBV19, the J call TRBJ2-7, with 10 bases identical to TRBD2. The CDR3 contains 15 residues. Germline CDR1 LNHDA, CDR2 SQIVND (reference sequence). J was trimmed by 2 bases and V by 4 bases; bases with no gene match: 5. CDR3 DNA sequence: TGTGCCAGTAGTAAGAAACTAGCGGGACCCTACGAGCAGTACTTC. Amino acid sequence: CASSKKLAGPYEQYF. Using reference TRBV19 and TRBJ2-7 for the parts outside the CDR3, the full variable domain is DGGITQSPKYLFRKEGQNVTLSCEQNLNHDAMYWYRQDPGQGLRLIYYSQIVNDFQKGDIAEGYSVSREKKESFPLTVTSAQKNPTAFYLCASSKKLAGPYEQYFGPGTRLTVT.

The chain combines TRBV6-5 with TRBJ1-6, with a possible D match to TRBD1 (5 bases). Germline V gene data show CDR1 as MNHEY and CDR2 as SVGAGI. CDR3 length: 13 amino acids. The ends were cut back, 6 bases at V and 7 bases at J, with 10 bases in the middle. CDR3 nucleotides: TGTGCCAGCAGCAGGGAGGCCAATTCACCCCTCCACTTT. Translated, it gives CASSREANSPLHF.

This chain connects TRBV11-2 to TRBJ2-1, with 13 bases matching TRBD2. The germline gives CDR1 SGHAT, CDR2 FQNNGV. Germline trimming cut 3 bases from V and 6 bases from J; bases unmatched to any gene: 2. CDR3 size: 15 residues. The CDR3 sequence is CASSFGTSGTNEQFF. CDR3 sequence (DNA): TGTGCCAGCAGCTTTGGGACTAGCGGGACCAATGAGCAGTTCTTC. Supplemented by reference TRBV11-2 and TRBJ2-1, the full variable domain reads EAGVAQSPRYKIIEKRQSVAFWCNPISGHATLYWYQQILGQGPKLLIQFQNNGVVDDSQLPKDRFSAERLKGVDSTLKIQPAKLEDSAVYLCASSFGTSGTNEQFFGPGTRLTVL.

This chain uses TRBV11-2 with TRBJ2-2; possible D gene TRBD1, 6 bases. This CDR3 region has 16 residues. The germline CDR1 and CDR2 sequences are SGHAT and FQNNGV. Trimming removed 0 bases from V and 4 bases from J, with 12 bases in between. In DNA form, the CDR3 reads TGTGCCAGCAGCTTAGATCGGACAGTGGGCACCGGGGAGCTGTTTTTT. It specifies CASSLDRTVGTGELFF.

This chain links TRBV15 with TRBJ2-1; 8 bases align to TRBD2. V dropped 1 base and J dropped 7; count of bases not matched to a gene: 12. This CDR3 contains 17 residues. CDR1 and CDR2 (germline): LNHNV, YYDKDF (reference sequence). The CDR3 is CATSRGNAPAGGNEQFF. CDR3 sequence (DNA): TGTGCCACCAGCAGAGGTAACGCGCCCGCGGGAGGTAATGAGCAGTTCTTC.

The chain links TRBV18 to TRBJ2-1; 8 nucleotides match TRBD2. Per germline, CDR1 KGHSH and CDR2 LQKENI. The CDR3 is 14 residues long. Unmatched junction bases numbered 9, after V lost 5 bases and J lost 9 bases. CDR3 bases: TGTGCCAGCTCAAGGGGACTAGGGGTCGGTGAGCAGTTCTTC. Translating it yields CASSRGLGVGEQFF.